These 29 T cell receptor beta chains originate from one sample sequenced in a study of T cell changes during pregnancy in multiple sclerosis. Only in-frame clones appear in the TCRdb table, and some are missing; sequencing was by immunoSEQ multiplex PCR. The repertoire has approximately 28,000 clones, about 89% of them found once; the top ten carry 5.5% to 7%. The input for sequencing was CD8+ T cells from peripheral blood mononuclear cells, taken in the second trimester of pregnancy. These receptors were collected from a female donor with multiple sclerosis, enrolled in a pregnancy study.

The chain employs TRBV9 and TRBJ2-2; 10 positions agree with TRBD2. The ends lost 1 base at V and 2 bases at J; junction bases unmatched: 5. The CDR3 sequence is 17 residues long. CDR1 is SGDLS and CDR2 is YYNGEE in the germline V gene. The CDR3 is CASSVKAGGPNTGELFF. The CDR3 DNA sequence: TGTGCCAGCAGCGTAAAAGCGGGAGGGCCTAACACCGGGGAGCTGTTTTTT.

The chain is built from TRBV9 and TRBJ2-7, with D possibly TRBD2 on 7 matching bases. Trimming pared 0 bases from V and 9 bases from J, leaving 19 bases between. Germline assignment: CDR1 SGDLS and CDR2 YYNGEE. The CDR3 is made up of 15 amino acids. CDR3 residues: CASSVGTASGEVQYF. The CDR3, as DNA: TGTGCCAGCAGCGTAGGGACAGCCAGCGGGGAGGTGCAGTACTTC.

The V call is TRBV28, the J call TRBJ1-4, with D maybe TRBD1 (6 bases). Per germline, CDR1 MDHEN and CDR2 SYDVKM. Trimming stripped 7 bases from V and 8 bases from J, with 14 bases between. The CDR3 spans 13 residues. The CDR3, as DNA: TGTGCCAGCAAAGACAGGCTGGGGGAAAAACTGTTTTTT. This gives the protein CASKDRLGEKLFF.

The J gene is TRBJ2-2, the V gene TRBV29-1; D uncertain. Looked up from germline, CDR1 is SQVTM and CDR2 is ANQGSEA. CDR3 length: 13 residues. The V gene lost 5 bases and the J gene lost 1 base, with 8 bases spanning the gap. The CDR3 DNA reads TGCAGCGTTAGAGTTGAGAACACCGGGGAGCTGTTTTTT. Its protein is CSVRVENTGELFF.

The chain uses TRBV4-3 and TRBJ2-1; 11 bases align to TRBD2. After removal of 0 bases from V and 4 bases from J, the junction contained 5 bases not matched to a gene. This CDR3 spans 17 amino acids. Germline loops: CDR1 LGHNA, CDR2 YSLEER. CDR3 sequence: CASSQDSGTSGYNEQFF. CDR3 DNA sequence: TGCGCCAGCAGCCAAGATTCCGGGACTAGCGGATACAATGAGCAGTTCTTC.

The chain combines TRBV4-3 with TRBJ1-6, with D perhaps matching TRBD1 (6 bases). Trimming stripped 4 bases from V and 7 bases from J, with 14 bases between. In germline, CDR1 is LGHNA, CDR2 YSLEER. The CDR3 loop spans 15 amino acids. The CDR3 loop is CASSLETGSNSPLHF. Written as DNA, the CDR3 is TGCGCCAGCAGCCTAGAGACAGGTTCAAATTCACCCCTCCACTTT.

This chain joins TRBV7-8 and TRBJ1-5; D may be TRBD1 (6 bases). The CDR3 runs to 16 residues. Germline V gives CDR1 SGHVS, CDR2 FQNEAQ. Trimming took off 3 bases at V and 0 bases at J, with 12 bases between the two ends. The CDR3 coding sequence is TGTGCCAGCAGCTTCCCAGGGGACAATAGCAATCAGCCCCAGCATTTT. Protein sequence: CASSFPGDNSNQPQHF.

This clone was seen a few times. CDR3 in DNA: TGTGCCATCGGACAGCCTAGGGAGCAGTACTTC. It translates to CAIGQPREQYF. This chain uses TRBV10-3 with TRBJ2-7; possible D gene TRBD1, 6 bases. This CDR3 contains 11 residues. V lost 8 bases and J 7 bases, leaving 12 bases between the germline ends. CDR1 and CDR2 (germline): ENHRY, SYGVKD.

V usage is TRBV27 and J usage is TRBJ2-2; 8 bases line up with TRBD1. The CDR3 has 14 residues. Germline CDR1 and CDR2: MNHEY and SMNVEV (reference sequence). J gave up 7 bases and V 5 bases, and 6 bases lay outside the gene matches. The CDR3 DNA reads TGTGCCAGCAGTCATACAGGGGGACACGGGGAGCTGTTTTTT. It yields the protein CASSHTGGHGELFF.

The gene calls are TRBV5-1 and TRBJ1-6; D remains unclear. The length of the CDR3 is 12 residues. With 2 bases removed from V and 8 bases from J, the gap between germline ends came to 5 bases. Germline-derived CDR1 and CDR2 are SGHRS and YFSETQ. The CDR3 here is CASSLSDSPLHF. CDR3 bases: TGCGCCAGCAGCTTATCGGATTCACCCCTCCACTTT.

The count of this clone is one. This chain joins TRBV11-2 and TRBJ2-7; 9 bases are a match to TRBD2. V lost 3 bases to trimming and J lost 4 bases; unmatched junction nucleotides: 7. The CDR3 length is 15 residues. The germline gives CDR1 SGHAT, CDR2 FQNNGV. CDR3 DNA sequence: TGTGCCAGCAGCTTCGGGACTAGCCTATTGTACGAGCAGTACTTC. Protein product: CASSFGTSLLYEQYF.

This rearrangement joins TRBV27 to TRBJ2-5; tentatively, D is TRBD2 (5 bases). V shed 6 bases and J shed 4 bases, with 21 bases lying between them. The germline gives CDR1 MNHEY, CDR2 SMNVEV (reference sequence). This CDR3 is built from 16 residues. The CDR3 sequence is CASRPVGRERRETQYF. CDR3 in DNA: TGTGCCAGCAGGCCGGTGGGTCGGGAACGGCGAGAGACCCAGTACTTC.

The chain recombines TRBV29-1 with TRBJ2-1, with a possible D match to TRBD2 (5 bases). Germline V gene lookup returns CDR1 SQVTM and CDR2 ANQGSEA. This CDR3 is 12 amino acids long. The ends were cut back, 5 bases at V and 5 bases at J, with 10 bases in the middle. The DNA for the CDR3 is TGCAGCGTTTGGACGGAGGACAATGAGCAGTTCTTC. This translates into CSVWTEDNEQFF.

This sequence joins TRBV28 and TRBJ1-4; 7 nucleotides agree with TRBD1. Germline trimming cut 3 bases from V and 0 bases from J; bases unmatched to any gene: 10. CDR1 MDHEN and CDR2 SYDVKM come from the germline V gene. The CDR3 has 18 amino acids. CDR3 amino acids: CASSFRDRAKTTNEKLFF. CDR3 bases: TGTGCCAGCAGTTTCCGTGACAGGGCGAAAACAACTAATGAAAAACTGTTTTTT.

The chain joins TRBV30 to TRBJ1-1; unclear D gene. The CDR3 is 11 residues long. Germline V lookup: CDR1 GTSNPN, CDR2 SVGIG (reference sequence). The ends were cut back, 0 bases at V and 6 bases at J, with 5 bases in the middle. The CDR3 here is CAWSVTSEAFF. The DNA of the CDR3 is TGTGCCTGGAGTGTGACTTCTGAAGCTTTCTTT.

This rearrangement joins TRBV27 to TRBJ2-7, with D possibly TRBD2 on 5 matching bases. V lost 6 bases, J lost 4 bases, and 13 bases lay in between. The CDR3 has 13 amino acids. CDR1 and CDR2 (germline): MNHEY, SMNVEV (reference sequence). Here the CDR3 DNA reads TGTGCCAGCAGCGAACTAGGCTGGTACGAGCAGTACTTC. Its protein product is CASSELGWYEQYF.

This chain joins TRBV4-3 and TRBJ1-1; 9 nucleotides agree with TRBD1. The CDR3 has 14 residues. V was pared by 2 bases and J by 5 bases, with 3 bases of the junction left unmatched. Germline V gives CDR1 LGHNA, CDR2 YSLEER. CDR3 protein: CASSQRQGVTEAFF. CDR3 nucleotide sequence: TGCGCCAGCAGCCAAAGACAGGGGGTGACTGAAGCTTTCTTT.

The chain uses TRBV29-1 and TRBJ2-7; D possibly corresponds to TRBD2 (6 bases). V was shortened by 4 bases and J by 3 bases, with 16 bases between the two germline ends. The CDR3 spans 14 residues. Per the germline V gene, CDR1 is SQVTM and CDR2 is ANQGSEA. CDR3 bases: TGCAGCGTTGCCATCGCGGGGCCGAACTACGAGCAGTACTTC. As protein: CSVAIAGPNYEQYF.

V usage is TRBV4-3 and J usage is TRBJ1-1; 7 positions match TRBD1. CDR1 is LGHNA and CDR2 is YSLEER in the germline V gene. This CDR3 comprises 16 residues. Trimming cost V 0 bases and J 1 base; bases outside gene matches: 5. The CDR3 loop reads CASSQEVPGGNTEAFF. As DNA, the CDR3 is TGCGCCAGCAGCCAAGAAGTCCCAGGGGGGAACACTGAAGCTTTCTTT.

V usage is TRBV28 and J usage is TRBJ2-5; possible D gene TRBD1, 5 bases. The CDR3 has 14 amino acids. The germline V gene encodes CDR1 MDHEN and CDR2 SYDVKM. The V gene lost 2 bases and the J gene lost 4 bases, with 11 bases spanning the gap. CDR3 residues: CASSLAGSGETQYF. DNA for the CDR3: TGTGCCAGCAGTTTAGCAGGGTCAGGAGAGACCCAGTACTTC.

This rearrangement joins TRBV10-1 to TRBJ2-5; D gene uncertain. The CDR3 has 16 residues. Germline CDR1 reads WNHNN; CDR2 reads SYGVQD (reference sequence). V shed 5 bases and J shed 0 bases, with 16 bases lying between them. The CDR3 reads CASSPTDSSYQETQYF. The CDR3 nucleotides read TGCGCCAGCAGTCCTACAGATTCCTCGTACCAAGAGACCCAGTACTTC.

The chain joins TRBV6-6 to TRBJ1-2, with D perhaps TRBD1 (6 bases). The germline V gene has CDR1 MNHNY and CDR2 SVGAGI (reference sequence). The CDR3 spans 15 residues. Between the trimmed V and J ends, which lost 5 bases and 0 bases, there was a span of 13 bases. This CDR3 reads CASSQGQATNYGYTF. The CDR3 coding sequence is TGTGCCAGCAGTCAGGGACAAGCTACTAACTATGGCTACACCTTC.

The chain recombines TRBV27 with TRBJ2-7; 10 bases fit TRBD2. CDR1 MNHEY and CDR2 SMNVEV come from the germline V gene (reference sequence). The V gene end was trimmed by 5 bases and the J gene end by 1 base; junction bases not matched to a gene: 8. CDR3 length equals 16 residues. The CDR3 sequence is CASSALLAGLSYEQYF. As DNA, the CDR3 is TGTGCCAGCAGTGCCCTACTAGCGGGGTTGTCCTACGAGCAGTACTTC.

Written as DNA, the CDR3 is TGTGCCATCAGTGAGTCACTCCGGGACAGGGTTCACAATGAGCAGTTCTTC. Protein sequence: CAISESLRDRVHNEQFF. V and J are TRBV10-3 and TRBJ2-1; 9 bases fit TRBD1. The germline gives CDR1 ENHRY, CDR2 SYGVKD. After removal of 0 bases from V and 5 bases from J, the junction contained 8 bases not matched to a gene. CDR3 size: 17 residues.

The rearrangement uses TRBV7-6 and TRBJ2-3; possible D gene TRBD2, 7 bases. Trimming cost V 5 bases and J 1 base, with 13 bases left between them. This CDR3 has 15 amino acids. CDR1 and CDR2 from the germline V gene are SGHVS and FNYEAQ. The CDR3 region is CASSIIGGGTDTQYF. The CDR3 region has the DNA TGTGCCAGCAGCATTATAGGGGGGGGCACAGATACGCAGTATTTT.

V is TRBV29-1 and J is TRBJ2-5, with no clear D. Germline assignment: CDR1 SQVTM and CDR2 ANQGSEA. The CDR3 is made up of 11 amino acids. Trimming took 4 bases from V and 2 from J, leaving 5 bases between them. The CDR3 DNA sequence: TGCAGCGTTGTCAGACAAGAGACCCAGTACTTC. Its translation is CSVVRQETQYF.

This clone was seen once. The chain's CDR3 is CASSQDRNTEAFF. The CDR3 DNA is TGTGCCAGCAGCCAAGACAGGAACACTGAAGCTTTCTTT. The rearrangement joins TRBV7-9 to TRBJ1-1, with D perhaps matching TRBD1 (5 bases). Trimming stripped 5 bases from V and 1 base from J, with 8 bases between. Germline V gene lookup returns CDR1 SEHNR and CDR2 FQNEAQ (reference sequence). CDR3 length equals 13 residues.

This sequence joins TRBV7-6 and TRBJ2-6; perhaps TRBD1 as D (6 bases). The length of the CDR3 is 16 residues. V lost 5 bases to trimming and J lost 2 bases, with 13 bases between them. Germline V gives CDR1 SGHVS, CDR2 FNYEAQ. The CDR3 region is CASSLPGAAGANVLTF. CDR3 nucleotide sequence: TGTGCCAGCAGCCTACCAGGGGCAGCTGGGGCCAACGTCCTGACTTTC.

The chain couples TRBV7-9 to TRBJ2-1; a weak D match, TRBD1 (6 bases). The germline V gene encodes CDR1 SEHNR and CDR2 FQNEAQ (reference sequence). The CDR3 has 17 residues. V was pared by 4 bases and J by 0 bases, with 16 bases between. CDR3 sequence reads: CASSSLTGTRSYNEQFF. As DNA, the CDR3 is TGTGCCAGCAGCTCCTTAACCGGGACACGCTCCTACAATGAGCAGTTCTTC. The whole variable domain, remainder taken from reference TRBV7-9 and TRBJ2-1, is DTGVSQNPRHKITKRGQNVTFRCDPISEHNRLYWYRQTLGQGPEFLTYFQNEAQLEKSRLLSDRFSAERPKGSFSTLEIQRTEQGDSAMYLCASSSLTGTRSYNEQFFGPGTRLTVL.